The next 28 T cell receptor beta chains were all read from a single sample in a study of CD4+ T cells in melanoma. Generated by immunoSEQ multiplex PCR, the TCRdb table keeps only in-frame clones and is missing some. The table shows about 18,000 clones, with roughly 80% occurring only once. Sequencing was performed on cells from a culture (not recorded whether cultured in vitro). Receptors originate from a human donor with melanoma.

To note about this clone: Sequence at one end of the junction differs from germline and may be a read error. The V gene is TRBV10-3, the J gene TRBJ1-1; D remains ambiguous. Per the germline V gene, CDR1 is ENHRY and CDR2 is SYGVKD. The CDR3 length is 13 residues. The CDR3: CAISVGMNTEAFF. The CDR3 DNA sequence: TGTGCAATCAGTGTAGGGATGAACACTGAAGCTTTCTTT.

This clone was counted between two and nine times. The chain recombines TRBV2 with TRBJ2-3; TRBD2 matches 9 bases. This CDR3 comprises 14 residues. In germline, CDR1 is SNHLY, CDR2 FYNNEI. V lost 8 bases to trimming and J lost 10 bases; unmatched junction nucleotides: 13. CDR3 amino acids: CASQAGGSSIAQYF. The DNA for the CDR3 is TGTGCCAGCCAAGCGGGGGGTTCGAGTATAGCGCAGTATTTT. Filled out from reference TRBV2 and TRBJ2-3, the complete variable domain reads EPEVTQTPSHQVTQMGQEVILRCVPISNHLYFYWYRQILGQKVEFLVSFYNNEISEKSEIFDDQFSVERPDGSNFTLKIRSTKLEDSAMYFCASQAGGSSIAQYFGPGTRLTVL.

Of note for this clone: One junction end does not reproduce the germline sequence, and a read error may be involved. The CDR3 nucleotides are TGTGCCAGCAGCCGGACTCTGGGACTAGTCTCCCACAATGAGCAGTTCTTC. This sequence encodes CASSRTLGLVSHNEQFF. The chain employs TRBV14 and TRBJ2-1, with 8 bases fitting TRBD2. CDR1 and CDR2 (germline): SGHDN, FVKESK. This CDR3 has 17 residues.

This chain uses TRBV5-4 with TRBJ2-5; 9 nucleotides agree with TRBD2. CDR1 and CDR2 (germline): SGHNT, YYREEE (reference sequence). The ends lost 4 bases at V and 1 base at J; junction bases unmatched: 8. This CDR3 has 16 amino acids. CDR3 bases: TGTGCCAGCAGCCGGACGGCGACTAGCGGCCAAGAGACCCAGTACTTC. Translation: CASSRTATSGQETQYF.

The V call is TRBV7-9, the J call TRBJ2-7, with a weak D call TRBD1 (8 bases). The CDR3 is made up of 14 amino acids. V was trimmed by 5 bases and J by 2 bases, leaving 13 bases between them. The germline V gene has CDR1 SEHNR and CDR2 FQNEAQ (reference sequence). The CDR3 nucleotides read TGTGCCAGCAGCACCACAGGGGGGGCCTACGAGCAGTACTTC. This gives the protein CASSTTGGAYEQYF. The variable domain in full, completed from reference TRBV7-9 and TRBJ2-7, reads DTGVSQNPRHKITKRGQNVTFRCDPISEHNRLYWYRQTLGQGPEFLTYFQNEAQLEKSRLLSDRFSAERPKGSFSTLEIQRTEQGDSAMYLCASSTTGGAYEQYFGPGTRLTVT.

The chain combines TRBV6-6 with TRBJ2-1; D is uncertain. The CDR3 runs to 15 residues. The germline CDR1 and CDR2 sequences are MNHNY and SVGAGI (reference sequence). V lost 6 bases and J lost 2, with 14 bases in between. This CDR3 reads CASRTGPQAYNEQFF. The CDR3, as DNA: TGTGCCAGCAGGACCGGGCCTCAGGCCTACAATGAGCAGTTCTTC.

This sequence joins TRBV6-5 and TRBJ2-1; D is possibly TRBD2 (6 bases). Germline lookup yields CDR1 MNHEY and CDR2 SVGAGI. Trimming took off 3 bases at V and 8 bases at J, with 11 bases between the two ends. This CDR3 comprises 13 residues. The CDR3 sequence: CASSYVSGDEQFF. The CDR3 coding sequence is TGTGCCAGCAGTTATGTTAGCGGAGATGAGCAGTTCTTC.

V gene TRBV7-3 combines with J gene TRBJ2-5; 9 bases line up with TRBD1. This CDR3 region has 13 residues. The germline V gene encodes CDR1 SGHTA and CDR2 FQGTGA. V gave up 5 bases and J gave up 5 bases; unmatched junction bases: 3. The CDR3 here is CASSRDRAETQYF. CDR3 nucleotides: TGTGCCAGCAGCCGGGACAGGGCCGAGACCCAGTACTTC. Filled out from reference TRBV7-3 and TRBJ2-5, the complete variable domain reads GAGVSQTPSNKVTEKGKYVELRCDPISGHTALYWYRQSLGQGPEFLIYFQGTGAADDSGLPNDRFFAVRPEGSVSTLKIQRTERGDSAVYLCASSRDRAETQYFGPGTRLLVL.

This chain uses TRBV7-3 with TRBJ2-2, with D possibly TRBD2 on 6 matching bases. This CDR3 has 16 residues. CDR1 and CDR2 from the germline V gene are SGHTA and FQGTGA. V was trimmed by 1 base and J by 10 bases, leaving 19 bases between them. Here the CDR3 reads CASSLKGGVTVAELFF. CDR3 sequence (DNA): TGTGCCAGCAGCTTAAAGGGAGGAGTTACCGTTGCGGAGCTGTTTTTT.

This rearrangement joins TRBV5-1 to TRBJ2-3; TRBD1 aligns across 8 bases. This CDR3 comprises 15 residues. V lost 4 bases and J lost 5; bases outside the gene matches: 9. Per the germline V gene, CDR1 is SGHRS and CDR2 is YFSETQ. The CDR3: CASSRQGAEVDTQYF. The CDR3 DNA reads TGCGCCAGCAGCCGTCAGGGGGCTGAAGTAGATACGCAGTATTTT. The full variable domain, with the rest looked up from reference TRBV5-1 and TRBJ2-3, is KAGVTQTPRYLIKTRGQQVTLSCSPISGHRSVSWYQQTPGQGLQFLFEYFSETQRNKGNFPGRFSGRQFSNSRSEMNVSTLELGDSALYLCASSRQGAEVDTQYFGPGTRLTVL.

The chain has TRBV6-5 and TRBJ1-6; 7 nucleotides line up with TRBD1. After removal of 0 bases from V and 8 bases from J, the junction contained 7 bases not matched to a gene. CDR1 is MNHEY, CDR2 SVGAGI, per germline. There are 16 residues in the CDR3. CDR3 DNA: TGTGCCAGCAGTTACTCCTTTGGGACAGCCGATTCACCCCTCCACTTT. Its protein product is CASSYSFGTADSPLHF.

J is TRBJ1-2 and V is TRBV19, with TRBD1 identical over 8 bases. The CDR3 consists of 14 residues. J was trimmed by 0 bases and V by 9 bases; bases with no gene match: 6. CDR1 is LNHDA and CDR2 is SQIVND in the germline V gene (reference sequence). This CDR3 is CARRTGRANYGYTF. The DNA for the CDR3 is TGTGCCAGGAGGACAGGGCGAGCTAACTATGGCTACACCTTC.

V gene TRBV7-2 combines with J gene TRBJ2-2, with D possibly TRBD2 on 6 matching bases. Trimming stripped 3 bases from V and 1 base from J, with 9 bases between. CDR1 is SGHTA, CDR2 FQGNSA, per germline. CDR3 length equals 15 residues. The CDR3 sequence is CASSFRLGNTGELFF. The CDR3 DNA follows: TGTGCCAGCAGCTTCAGACTAGGGAACACCGGGGAGCTGTTTTTT.

This rearrangement joins TRBV5-1 to TRBJ2-7; 12 bases are shared with TRBD2. Germline V gene sequence: CDR1 SGHRS, CDR2 YFSETQ. V shed 0 bases, J shed 2 bases, and the junction held 0 bases outside the gene matches. This CDR3 comprises 15 residues. This CDR3 is CASSLGLAGAYEQYF. The CDR3 region has the DNA TGCGCCAGCAGCTTGGGACTAGCGGGGGCCTACGAGCAGTACTTC. Combining the CDR3 with reference TRBV5-1 and TRBJ2-7 gives the whole variable domain KAGVTQTPRYLIKTRGQQVTLSCSPISGHRSVSWYQQTPGQGLQFLFEYFSETQRNKGNFPGRFSGRQFSNSRSEMNVSTLELGDSALYLCASSLGLAGAYEQYFGPGTRLTVT.

V and J are TRBV6-4 and TRBJ2-3; tentative D call: TRBD1 (6 bases). Trimming took off 7 bases at V and 4 bases at J, with 12 bases between the two ends. Per germline, CDR1 MRHNA and CDR2 SNTAGT. This CDR3 spans 13 amino acids. The CDR3 protein is CASKGVGSDTQYF. CDR3 bases: TGTGCCAGCAAGGGGGTTGGATCAGATACGCAGTATTTT.

This clone was observed a handful of times. The V and J genes are TRBV5-1 and TRBJ1-2; no reliable D call. V was cut by 0 bases and J by 6 bases, with 18 bases left in between. Germline lookup yields CDR1 SGHRS and CDR2 YFSETQ. There are 16 residues in the CDR3. CDR3: CASSLASGPVMDGYTF. The CDR3 DNA sequence: TGCGCCAGCAGCTTGGCATCCGGCCCCGTTATGGATGGCTACACCTTC.

The chain uses TRBV30 and TRBJ1-6; tentatively, D is TRBD1 (5 bases). Germline values: CDR1 GTSNPN, CDR2 SVGIG (reference sequence). V was shortened by 0 bases and J by 0 bases, with 18 bases between the two germline ends. The CDR3 covers 19 residues. CDR3 bases: TGTGCCTGGAGTGTTATGCGGCCGGGGGGATCCTCCTATAATTCACCCCTCCACTTT. It translates to CAWSVMRPGGSSYNSPLHF.

The chain couples TRBV2 to TRBJ1-1, with no clear D. V lost 6 bases and J 7 bases, leaving 18 bases between the germline ends. The germline CDR1 and CDR2 sequences are SNHLY and FYNNEI. The CDR3 extends over 14 amino acids. Here the CDR3 reads CASRREEMTVEAFF. CDR3 nucleotide sequence: TGTGCCAGCAGAAGGGAGGAAATGACGGTTGAAGCTTTCTTT.

The chain joins TRBV5-5 to TRBJ1-3; D ambiguous. The germline V gene encodes CDR1 SGHKS and CDR2 YYEKEE (reference sequence). The CDR3 covers 13 residues. Trimming cost V 5 bases and J 4 bases, with 10 bases left between them. Written as DNA, the CDR3 is TGTGCCAGCAGGCGCGTCGCCGGAAACACCATATATTTT. It translates to CASRRVAGNTIYF.

The chain recombines TRBV14 with TRBJ2-3, with 7 bases identical to TRBD1. From germline, CDR1 is SGHDN and CDR2 FVKESK. With 4 bases clipped from V and 2 bases from J, the junction kept 12 bases outside the gene matches. This CDR3 is 17 amino acids long. The CDR3 is CASSPLRGPAYTDTQYF. For the CDR3, the DNA is TGTGCCAGCAGCCCATTAAGGGGGCCGGCCTACACAGATACGCAGTATTTT. The full variable domain, with the rest looked up from reference TRBV14 and TRBJ2-3, is EAGVTQFPSHSVIEKGQTVTLRCDPISGHDNLYWYRRVMGKEIKFLLHFVKESKQDESGMPNNRFLAERTGGTYSTLKVQPAELEDSGVYFCASSPLRGPAYTDTQYFGPGTRLTVL.

The genes are TRBV7-3 and TRBJ1-1; the D gene is possibly TRBD1 (5 bases). Germline V gives CDR1 SGHTA, CDR2 FQGTGA. CDR3 length: 13 amino acids. Trimming cost V 3 bases and J 4 bases, with 9 bases left between them. The CDR3 coding sequence is TGTGCCAGCAGCTTGGGGGGGTCCACTGAAGCTTTCTTT. Its protein is CASSLGGSTEAFF.

V gene TRBV7-9 combines with J gene TRBJ1-3; TRBD1 matches at 9 bases. The J segment lost 4 bases and the V segment lost 5 bases, leaving 0 bases of the junction unmatched. CDR1 and CDR2 (germline): SEHNR, FQNEAQ (reference sequence). The CDR3 is 13 amino acids. The CDR3 DNA reads TGTGCCAGCAGCACAGGGGGCGGAAACACCATATATTTT. Residues: CASSTGGGNTIYF. Based on the CDR3 plus reference TRBV7-9 and TRBJ1-3, the full variable domain is DTGVSQNPRHKITKRGQNVTFRCDPISEHNRLYWYRQTLGQGPEFLTYFQNEAQLEKSRLLSDRFSAERPKGSFSTLEIQRTEQGDSAMYLCASSTGGGNTIYFGEGSWLTVV.

CDR3 DNA: TGCGCCAGCAGCCAGGGTCTTGGACAGGGAACTAATGAAAAACTGTTTTTT. This gives the protein CASSQGLGQGTNEKLFF. The chain links TRBV4-1 to TRBJ1-4; 8 bases agree with TRBD1. The germline CDR1 and CDR2 sequences are MGHRA and YSYEKL. The ends lost 3 bases at V and 1 base at J; junction bases unmatched: 7. This CDR3 has 17 residues.

The genes are TRBV29-1 and TRBJ2-2; D not certain. This CDR3 contains 12 residues. Germline V lookup: CDR1 SQVTM, CDR2 ANQGSEA. The ends were cut back, 4 bases at V and 1 base at J, with 4 bases in the middle. The DNA of the CDR3 is TGCAGCGTTGGAGGGAACACCGGGGAGCTGTTTTTT. Translation gives CSVGGNTGELFF.

The chain joins TRBV5-1 to TRBJ2-1, with no clear D. The CDR3 is made up of 14 amino acids. Germline loops: CDR1 SGHRS, CDR2 YFSETQ. V lost 5 bases and J 0 bases, leaving 9 bases between the germline ends. CDR3 coding DNA: TGCGCCAGCAGTGCGCTGAGCTCCTACAATGAGCAGTTCTTC. The encoded protein is CASSALSSYNEQFF.

J is TRBJ2-7 and V is TRBV7-8, with D unresolved. From germline, CDR1 is SGHVS and CDR2 FQNEAQ. Trimming cost V 5 bases and J 0 bases, with 14 bases left between them. This CDR3 region has 15 residues. In DNA form, the CDR3 reads TGTGCCAGCAGCCACAGAAGGTTCAGCTCCTACGAGCAGTACTTC. Translation: CASSHRRFSSYEQYF.

The rearrangement joins TRBV18 to TRBJ2-5; the D gene is possibly TRBD1 (6 bases). CDR3 size: 11 residues. Trimming took 8 bases from V and 5 from J, leaving 9 bases between them. CDR1 is KGHSH, CDR2 LQKENI, per germline. The CDR3 nucleotides are TGTGCCAGCCGGACAGCTGAGACCCAGTACTTC. Its protein product is CASRTAETQYF.

The gene calls are TRBV4-1 and TRBJ1-5; D is undetermined. There are 14 residues in the CDR3. Trimming cost V 1 base and J 11 bases, with 15 bases left between them. Per germline, CDR1 MGHRA and CDR2 YSYEKL. CDR3 sequence: CASSQAVVGWSQHF. In DNA form, the CDR3 reads TGCGCCAGCAGCCAAGCCGTGGTAGGGTGGTCCCAGCATTTT.